The sequence of this TCR beta chain was determined in a study of CD8+ T cells in alopecia areata. cDNA serving as the sequencing template came from extracted, reverse transcribed RNA. The method was immunoSEQ multiplex PCR; TCRdb's version includes in-frame clones alone and lacks a portion of them. The table shows about 40,000 clones, with roughly 90% occurring only once. The J segment lost 2 bases and the V segment lost 6 bases, leaving 10 bases of the junction unmatched. Germline loops: CDR1 MNHEY, CDR2 SMNVEV (reference sequence). The CDR3 runs 15 residues. Treatment described: oral pan-JAK inhibitor, 5-10 mg twice daily.

The rearrangement links TRBV27 to TRBJ2-7, with TRBD2 matching 7 bases. The source was CD8+ T cells sorted from blood, collected at week 24, from a patient treated with tofacitinib. The clonotype was recovered from a human donor with alopecia areata. The DNA of the CDR3 is TGTGCCAGCAGGAGCCATAGCGGGTCCCCCTACGAGCAGTACTTC. Translated, it gives CASRSHSGSPYEQYF.